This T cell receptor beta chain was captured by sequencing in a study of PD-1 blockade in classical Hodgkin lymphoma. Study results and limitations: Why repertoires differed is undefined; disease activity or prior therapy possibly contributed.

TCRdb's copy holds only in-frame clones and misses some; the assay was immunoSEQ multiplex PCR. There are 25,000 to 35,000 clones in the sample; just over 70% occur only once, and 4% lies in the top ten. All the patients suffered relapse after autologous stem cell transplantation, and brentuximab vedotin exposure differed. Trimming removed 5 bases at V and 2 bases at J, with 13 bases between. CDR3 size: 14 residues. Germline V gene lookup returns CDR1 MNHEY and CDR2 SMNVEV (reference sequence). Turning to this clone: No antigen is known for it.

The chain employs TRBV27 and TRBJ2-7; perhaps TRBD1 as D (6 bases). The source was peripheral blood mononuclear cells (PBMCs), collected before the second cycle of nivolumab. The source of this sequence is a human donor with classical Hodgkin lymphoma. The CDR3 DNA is TGTGCCAGCAGTCCAAACAGGGCAACCTACGAGCAGTACTTC. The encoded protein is CASSPNRATYEQYF.